This is a list of T cell receptor beta chains from one sample in a study of blood T cell repertoires in COVID-19. Here immunoSEQ multiplex PCR was the method, and the copy in TCRdb shows in-frame clones only, minus some. The table has about 64,000 clones, approximately 83% seen once; the top ten hold 1.2%. The sample was peripheral blood. The receptor set was obtained from a man aged 40-55 years with acute or convalescent COVID-19. Both conserved end residues are part of each CDR3. A D gene is named only where the DNA matches it firmly. Size tells how often a clone was seen (once, few, many) or the class of an expanded clone, and some rows leave it out.

abundance	d_gene	v_gene	j_gene	CDR3nt	CDR3aa
-	TRBD1	TRBV3-1/TRBV3-2	TRBJ1-4	TGTGCCAGCAGCCCCCGGACAGGCTTGGGGGAAAAACTGTTTTTT	CASSPRTGLGEKLFF
-	TRBD1	TRBV29-1	TRBJ2-5	TGCAGCGGAAGGACAGGGGTTGGGTGGGGCCAGTACTTC	CSGRTGVGWGQYF
few	-	TRBV20-1	TRBJ1-3	TGCAGTGCCAGTAGACAGGTTCTCTCTGGAAACACCATATATTTT	CSASRQVLSGNTIYF
-	-	TRBV29-1	TRBJ1-1	TGCAGCGTTGACGGAGGATACGCTGAAGCTTTCTTT	CSVDGGYAEAFF
-	TRBD1	TRBV12-5	TRBJ1-6	TGTGCTAGTGGTTTGGCACATGGGACAGCCAATAATTCACCCCTCCACTTT	CASGLAHGTANNSPLHF
-	TRBD1	TRBV28	TRBJ1-2	TGTGCCAGCAGCTTAAGCTGGACAGGGTTGAAGGGCTACACCTTC	CASSLSWTGLKGYTF
-	-	TRBV11-3	TRBJ2-3	TGTGCCAGCAGTGGAACTAGTGGCACAGATACGCAGTATTTT	CASSGTSGTDTQYF
-	TRBD1	TRBV30	TRBJ1-4	TGTGCCTGGACCACCGGACAGGGAGGCATGGGGGAAAAACTGTTTTTT	CAWTTGQGGMGEKLFF
-	-	TRBV4-1	TRBJ1-2	TGCGCCAGCAGCCACCCTCGCGAACCCTATGGCTACACCTTC	CASSHPREPYGYTF
-	TRBD2	TRBV20-1	TRBJ2-1	TGCAGTGCTAGTACGCGGGGGGGGACGAATGAGCAGTTCTTC	CSASTRGGTNEQFF
-	-	TRBV10-2	TRBJ1-1	TGCGCCAGCAGGGCCACGACAGGTTACACTGAAGCTTTCTTT	CASRATTGYTEAFF
-	TRBD1	TRBV6-4	TRBJ1-1	TGTGCCAGCAGTAGGGACAGATGGGCTGAAGCTTTCTTT	CASSRDRWAEAFF
once	-	TRBV5-4	TRBJ1-2	TGTGCCAGCAGCTTCCCACAGGGAACTAACTATGGCTACACCTTC	CASSFPQGTNYGYTF
-	-	TRBV5-1	TRBJ1-1	TGCGCCAGCAGCTTGTTGGGGCCGGGGAACACTGAAGCTTTCTTT	CASSLLGPGNTEAFF
-	-	TRBV6-5	TRBJ1-1	TGTGCCAGCAGAGTTAGGAGGGAGACTGAAGCTTTCTTT	CASRVRRETEAFF
-	-	TRBV4-1	TRBJ2-7	TGCGCCAGCAGCCAAGTTCAGGGGCCCTACGAGCAGTACTTC	CASSQVQGPYEQYF
-	TRBD1	TRBV6-7	TRBJ1-1	TGTGCCAGCAGAACTTGGGACAGGGGGCTGGACACTGAAGCTTTCTTT	CASRTWDRGLDTEAFF
-	-	TRBV24-1	TRBJ2-6	TGTGCCACCAGTGATACTTCCAGGGGATCTGGGGCCAACGTCCTGACTTTC	CATSDTSRGSGANVLTF
-	-	TRBV18	TRBJ2-3	TGTGCCAGCTCACCCCGGGGGACTTCGGGCACAGATACGCAGTATTTT	CASSPRGTSGTDTQYF
-	-	TRBV5-1	TRBJ1-1	TGCGCCAGCAGCTTCGGGGAGCGGAACACTGAAGCTTTCTTT	CASSFGERNTEAFF
once	TRBD2	TRBV2	TRBJ2-1	TGTGCCAGCGGGGATTTACTAGCGGGGGGATCGAATGAGCAGTTCTTC	CASGDLLAGGSNEQFF
-	-	TRBV19	TRBJ2-5	TGTGCCAGTAGTATAGGGAGTCAAGAGACCCAGTACTTC	CASSIGSQETQYF
-	-	TRBV6-2/TRBV6-3	TRBJ1-1	TGTGCCAGCAGTTACTTCGGGTATAGCAACACTGAAGCTTTCTTT	CASSYFGYSNTEAFF
-	-	TRBV7-3	TRBJ2-1	TGTGCCAGCAGCTCACAGCCCAGCTCCTACAATGAGCAGTTCTTC	CASSSQPSSYNEQFF
-	-	TRBV6-5	TRBJ1-1	TGTGCCAGCAGTTCCCCCGTTCGGGGGGGGTACACTGAAGCTTTCTTT	CASSSPVRGGYTEAFF
once	TRBD2	TRBV18	TRBJ2-1	TGTGCCAGCTCACCGTCGGGGGGTGAGCAGTTCTTC	CASSPSGGEQFF
-	TRBD2	TRBV19	TRBJ2-2	TGTGCCAGTAGTACCAGGACTAGCGGGGGCCCCGCTACCGGGGAGCTGTTTTTT	CASSTRTSGGPATGELFF
-	-	TRBV6-5	TRBJ2-1	TGTGCCAGCAGCCCGGGACACCCTAGCAATGAGCAGTTCTTC	CASSPGHPSNEQFF
once	-	TRBV6-5	TRBJ1-2	TGTGCCAGCAGAGACACCGGGACACCTAACTATGGCTACACCTTC	CASRDTGTPNYGYTF
-	TRBD2	TRBV4-2	TRBJ2-1	TGTGCCAGCAGCCTGCGACTAGCGGGGGGGCCAGTTGAGCAGTTCTTC	CASSLRLAGGPVEQFF
-	TRBD1	TRBV6-1	TRBJ1-2	TGTGCCAGCAGTGAGGGACAGCTTCGAGGCTACACCTTC	CASSEGQLRGYTF
once	-	TRBV6-5	TRBJ1-1	TGTGCCAGCTGGTCGTTCAACAGGGAGTGGGCTGAAGCTTTCTTT	CASWSFNREWAEAFF
-	-	TRBV3-1/TRBV3-2	TRBJ2-1	TGTGCCAGCAGCCAAGCCCGCGGGCCCCTAAAAAATGAGCAGTTCTTC	CASSQARGPLKNEQFF